The clone carrying this T cell receptor beta chain appeared many times. The antigen remains unidentified. The length of the CDR3 is 12 residues. Germline-derived CDR1 and CDR2 are SGHTA and FQGNSA. Trimming shortened V by 5 bases and J by 11 bases, and 13 bases separated the two germline ends. The study excluded patients with uncontrolled infection, other autoimmune disease, pregnancy or lactation. Clinicians diagnosed patients from clinical symptoms, serum thyroxine and TRAb, thyroid ultrasound and orbital computed tomography. This sample stems from a study of T cells in Graves' hyperthyroidism and ophthalmopathy. Study-level points and caveats: In simple terms, a model built on 13 V-J features told ophthalmopathy apart from stable hyperthyroidism. Most clonotypes that expanded in the thyroid above 0.001 also showed up in blood.

Amplification of TCR beta CDR3 regions was performed using RNA transcripts as template. The study used the HTBI primer set for a first-round RT-PCR of the TCR CDR3. TCRdb re-analysed the multiplex PCR reads in MiXCR, keeping a single row per CDR3 protein. The table shows a few hundred thousand distinct CDR3 sequences, with roughly 46% occurring only once. The source of this sequence is a woman between 18 and 29 years old with Graves' hyperthyroidism. The chain uses TRBV7-2 and TRBJ1-5; no firm D call. Material: peripheral blood or thyroid tissue (not recorded which). CDR3 coding DNA: TGTGCCAGCAGCACCCAGAGTGGGGCCCAGCATTTT. Its protein product is CASSTQSGAQHF.